This T cell receptor beta chain was found in a study of cytomegalovirus exposure and HLA in healthy donors. As for the study in general: A prior analysis found 117 million unique TCR beta sequences from roughly 180 million T cells.

As for this clone: Antigen unknown.

Study results and caveats: It was confirmed in vitro that a few of the CMV-associated chains were specific for CMV antigens. A likely sequencing artifact accounted for one observed cluster of highly shared sequence variants.

Germline values: CDR1 LNHDA, CDR2 SQIVND (reference sequence). The CDR3 is 14 residues long. Germline trimming cut 6 bases from V and 9 bases from J; bases unmatched to any gene: 8. 13 Jbeta primers and 60 Vbeta primers were used for the PCR. Generated by immunoSEQ multiplex PCR, the TCRdb table keeps only in-frame clones and is missing some. This repertoire includes 100,000 to 150,000 clones. Sequenced input: PBMCs. The rearrangement joins TRBV19 to TRBJ1-5; 10 bases agree with TRBD1. This TCR was sampled from a woman aged 40 to 50 in good health and CMV-seropositive. Written as DNA, the CDR3 is TGTGCCAGTAGCGATGGACAGGGGGTTCTGCCCCAGCATTTT. It codes for CASSDGQGVLPQHF.